This T cell receptor beta chain appears in the sequencing data of a study of T-cell reconstitution after alpha-beta-depleted transplantation in children. Trimming left V 5 bases short and J 0 bases short, with 10 bases between. This CDR3 has 14 amino acids. Germline loops: CDR1 SGHTA, CDR2 FQGNSA. This clonotype showed up just a few times. Unique molecular identifiers were built into the TCRbeta library. TCRdb used MiXCR to reprocess the PCR reads, holding one entry per CDR3 protein. This repertoire shows 300,000 to 400,000 distinct CDR3 sequences, 13% found once; its top ten account for roughly 4.5%.

Sequencing was performed on PBMCs, taken from the stem cell graft. This chain joins TRBV7-2 and TRBJ1-2; TRBD1 might be the D (6 bases). The TCR comes from a human donor who donated a stem cell graft to a child with Fanconi anemia. The CDR3 sequence: CASSPNRANYGYTF. The CDR3 DNA sequence: TGTGCCAGCAGCCCTAACAGGGCTAACTATGGCTACACCTTC.